This TCR beta chain was captured in a study of cytomegalovirus exposure and HLA in healthy donors (TCRdb year 2017). Looking at the study overall: An earlier analysis of several hundred of the donors reported approximately 260 Gb of sequence data and roughly 120 million unique TCR beta sequences obtained from approximately 180 million T cells. Alongside the repertoire data, information on donor age, sex, ethnicity and CMV serostatus was compiled. Among some 400 genotyped donors of the cohort, an average of around 240,000 unique TCR beta nucleotide sequences was sequenced per donor, of which 15% to 20% were non-productive. In a later genetic analysis, genome-wide SNP genotypes for about 65% of the roughly 670 donors were used, and that subset was treated as a discovery cohort. Class I and class II HLA loci were covered by the typing at four-digit resolution. Rather than drawing on any new phenotypic data, the later analysis identified candidate immune exposures from TCR beta sequences and the way those sequences occurred across donors. A handful of DR-DQ haplotypes were handled as single units for association and clustering because linkage in the cohort was strong. Approximately 300 gigabases of sequencing data and around 88 million unique TCR sequences made up an early release that covered 640 HLA-typed donors. Every repertoire in the discovery cohort had been generated on one and the same sequencing platform. In a later analysis, previously published TCR beta repertoires from some 640 donors were re-analyzed and high-resolution HLA genotyping was added so that TCR occurrence patterns could be studied. Typing coverage differed by locus: A, B, C, DRB1 and DQB1 were typed in roughly 620-640 donors, DQA1 in 522, DPA1 in 600 to 610, and DPB1 in roughly 470. Among the roughly 370 genotyped donors, 75% to 90% belonged to the genetic ancestry cluster associated with self-reported Caucasian donors. An earlier analysis of nearly 600 of the donors applied high-throughput TCR beta sequencing to assess whether each TCR beta V gene segment acted as functional or pseudogenic. The T cell repertoires of 670 or so subjects were profiled by immunosequencing and related to cytomegalovirus serostatus. To predict cytomegalovirus infection status, the study brought together high-throughput TCR immunosequencing, statistical association of individual TCRs with disease status, and machine learning. The study was designed to test whether signatures of past pathogen exposure could be identified by cataloging public T cell receptors. Besides the first cohort of some 670 subjects, a separate validation cohort made up of 120 or so different subjects was used.

Its CDR3 holds 15 amino acids, cysteine through phenylalanine. Of the read, only the CDR3 DNA is kept; its 45 bases are in frame from base 1. The junction shows trimming of 2 bases on V and 4 bases on J, and the gene matches do not reach 3 bases of it. CDR1 and CDR2 are drawn from the germline V gene: LGHNA, YNFKEQ. In total, 500 to 700 healthy bone marrow donors made up the cohort. All cohort members were sampled while nominally healthy, although unrecorded immune exposures were likely present. The donor tested CMV seropositive and was one of the 289 seropositive cohort members. Every donor gave a peripheral blood sample, and the peripheral blood mononuclear cells from that sample were used for TCR beta sequencing. Genomic DNA was extracted from the blood cell samples with the Qiagen DNeasy Blood Extraction Kit. What the authors observed across the whole study: The 87-base-pair reads could not distinguish some IMGT-functional V segments, including TRBV6-2 and TRBV6-3, so those segments were excluded. In vitro tests confirmed that a few of the cytomegalovirus-associated TCR beta chains recognize cytomegalovirus antigens. In a later analysis, TCR association rates were found to vary across HLA loci, with the most associated TCRs seen for DRB1 alleles and the fewest for HLA-C alleles. In a later genetic analysis, a missense DCLRE1C variant was associated with V-gene and J-gene trimming of TCR beta chains, and the association was replicated in an independent cohort. When HLA alleles, especially DR and DQ, strongly co-occurred, TCR associations were difficult to assign to individual alleles. Correlated functional status among segregating V segments might be attributable to linkage disequilibrium, but an unknown experimental factor could not be ruled out. Sequencing depth was assumed to be roughly uniform across donors in the presence/absence analyses, though that assumption may not hold. The cohort was sequenced for TCR beta chains only, and without alpha or paired-chain data the features that could be detected were limited. The study gave a list of under 200 TCR beta chains associated with cytomegalovirus. Several of the top co-occurrence clusters appeared to be linked to parvovirus B19, influenza, CMV and Epstein-Barr virus, according to a later analysis. Compared with equally common non-associated chains, HLA-associated TCR beta chains in a later analysis were more clonally expanded and had lower generation probabilities. Most TCR sequences were observed very rarely across donors, whereas some public TCRs were present in many individuals. According to a later genetic analysis, donors in an Asian-associated ancestry cluster had fewer N-insertions in productive TCRs than the approximately 650-donor mean. It was suggested by the authors that the approach could potentially be generalized to other disease states and immunological phenotypes. Because counts were too low, fewer than 20 rarely observed V segments, including chromosome 9 orphons, were excluded from the earlier analysis of roughly 580 of the donors. The only immune exposure information available for the cohort was CMV serostatus. A cluster of highly shared sequence variants was judged likely to be a technical artifact of the sequencing pipeline. In an earlier analysis of approximately 590 of the donors, most TCR beta V segments appeared in productive rearrangements about 90% or about 30% of the time, broadly matching IMGT annotations. A later analysis associated 15,000 to 20,000 TCR beta sequences with specific HLA alleles at a false discovery rate of 0.05. A further reported finding was that TCR beta sequences accurately predicted the HLA-A and HLA-B alleles for most subjects in the first cohort. HLA typing was unavailable for some donors at each locus, so association tests used only the typed subset. In both the original and validation cohorts, the classifier was reported to diagnose cytomegalovirus status with high specificity and sensitivity. According to a later analysis, most CMV-associated TCR beta chains appeared to be HLA-restricted, and the HLA associations seemed to be driven largely by CMV exposure.

Notes on this clone: This clone's antigen is unknown. No base-level quality is on record; no much larger clone is a single base apart.

The library was generated by the immunoSEQ multiplex PCR assay. For the multiplex PCR, a mixture combining 60 forward primers for TCR Vbeta segments and 13 reverse primers for TCR Jbeta segments was used. Amplification of the CDR3 region of rearranged TCR beta genes was performed with a multiplex PCR assay on genomic DNA. The amplified TCR beta libraries were sequenced on the Illumina HiSeq System as 87-base-pair reads. The study's processing was this. Across the roughly 700 repertoires, a later analysis counted around 80 million unique TCR beta chains, around 10 million of which were shared by at least two donors. Raw reads were error-corrected and collapsed into unique sequences by a nearest-neighbor algorithm in which closely related sequences were merged to remove PCR and sequencing errors. To assign V, D and J gene segments, CDR3 sequences were aligned to IMGT reference sequences. For a sequence to be retained, a match of at least six nucleotides to both a V gene segment and a J gene segment was required. A rearrangement was called productive if the CDR3 had no stop codons and remained in frame with V and J, and every other rearrangement was called non-productive. Following IMGT convention, CDR3 was defined as the stretch from the second conserved V-encoded cysteine up to the conserved J-encoded phenylalanine. Sequences without an unambiguous match to a single V gene segment were excluded from the earlier analysis of over 500 of the donors. In an earlier analysis of 587 of the donors, a V segment was called functional when productive rearrangements were above 56.7%, and segregating when the standard deviation between donors exceeded 5%. To diagnose cytomegalovirus status from the catalog of TCR beta chain sequences, a statistical classification framework was built. In a later analysis, V and J genes were assigned by comparing TCR nucleotide sequences against IMGT/GENE-DB human TR gene sequences. The TCRdist pipeline was used in a later analysis to assign CDR3 sequences and most-parsimonious VDJ recombination scenarios. In a later analysis, every TCR beta chain was defined by the combination of its CDR3 amino acid sequence and its V-gene family, and reads without a unique V-gene family were dropped. A later analysis removed several hundred highly shared, low-generation-probability nucleotide sequences to deal with suspected cross-contamination and a sequencing artifact. For each public chain, a later analysis derived a clonal expansion index from normalized ranks of inferred template counts within each repertoire. In a later analysis, generation probabilities were computed with a VDJ recombination model fitted to out-of-frame rearrangements, and the resulting probabilities were checked against IGoR. In a later analysis, hypergeometric tests were used to score TCR-TCR, TCR-HLA and TCR-CMV co-occurrence, with a repertoire-size bias correction applied to TCR pairs. In a later analysis, false discovery rates were estimated by permuting HLA or CMV assignments 20 times. In a later analysis, co-occurring TCRs were grouped with DBSCAN, and TCRdist sequence similarity was added when clustering was performed within HLA-allele-positive subsets. Co-occurrence clustering excluded repertoires with fewer than 30,000 or more than 120,000 public chains, plus five with anomalous nucleotide sharing. In its TCRdb copy, this immuneACCESS table keeps in-frame sequences only and misses some clones. Where compared with another copy, unresolved V genes explain less than half of these, and the others have no known cause. That table supplies the V and J calls and clone size; D and trimming were determined from the DNA. This sample gives about 180,000 clones in total; around four fifths of them show up just once. The top ten clones comprise roughly an eighth of the sample.

Sequences were obtained from PBMCs. The chain joins TRBV4-2 to TRBJ2-7; 12 central nucleotides agree with TRBD2. The receptor's source is a woman between 50 and 59 years old in good health and CMV-seropositive. The DNA sequence is as follows: TGTGCCAGCAGCCAAAAGACTAGCGGGGGATACGAGCAGTACTTC. Its amino acids are CASSQKTSGGYEQYF.